This section outlines one T cell receptor beta chain sequence together with its context. This entry is derived from a study of T cell changes during pregnancy in multiple sclerosis. From germline, CDR1 is LNHDA and CDR2 SQIVND (reference sequence). Trimming pared 7 bases from V and 6 bases from J, leaving 24 bases between. This CDR3 region has 16 residues. The method was immunoSEQ multiplex PCR; TCRdb's version includes in-frame clones alone and lacks a portion of them. The data contain fewer than 75,000 clones, roughly nine tenths of them singletons. The receptor comes from a female donor with multiple sclerosis, enrolled in a pregnancy study. The J gene is TRBJ1-1, the V gene TRBV19; D uncertain. The sequencing used peripheral blood, collected in the second trimester of pregnancy. CDR3 sequence: CASTYSRLTTHAEAFF. CDR3 in DNA: TGTGCCAGTACTTATTCCCGACTCACGACCCACGCTGAAGCTTTCTTT.